The 3 T cell receptor beta chains presented below share a single source sample, sequenced in a study of T cell responses to AZD1222 COVID-19 vaccine. Repertoires were generated with immunoSEQ multiplex PCR, while TCRdb's copy carries only in-frame clones and drops some. The sample carries some 170,000 clones, 75% to 90% recorded once. The input for sequencing was peripheral blood, taken 28 days after the second dose of the MenACWY control vaccine. These receptor sequences come from an adult who received the MenACWY meningococcal vaccine as a control.

The chain uses TRBV7-2 and TRBJ2-1, with 9 positions matching TRBD1. J was trimmed by 3 bases and V by 5 bases; bases with no gene match: 8. Germline V gene sequence: CDR1 SGHTA, CDR2 FQGNSA. There are 16 residues in the CDR3. DNA for the CDR3: TGTGCCAGCAGCACCACCGGGACAGGGAGCTACAATGAGCAGTTCTTC. It specifies CASSTTGTGSYNEQFF. The whole variable domain, remainder taken from reference TRBV7-2 and TRBJ2-1, is GAGVSQSPSNKVTEKGKDVELRCDPISGHTALYWYRQSLGQGLEFLIYFQGNSAPDKSGLPSDRFSAERTGGSVSTLTIQRTQQEDSAVYLCASSTTGTGSYNEQFFGPGTRLTVL.

The chain carries TRBV10-1 and TRBJ2-2; D may be TRBD1 or TRBD2 (5 bases each). V was cut by 8 bases and J by 1 base, with 14 bases left in between. This CDR3 comprises 15 residues. Per the germline V gene, CDR1 is WNHNN and CDR2 is SYGVQD (reference sequence). The CDR3 nucleotides are TGCGCCAGCGTACTCCCGGGACGGAACACCGGGGAGCTGTTTTTT. This gives the protein CASVLPGRNTGELFF.

This chain joins TRBV7-9 and TRBJ2-2; 8 nucleotides match TRBD2. This CDR3 has 17 amino acids. The germline V gene has CDR1 SEHNR and CDR2 FQNEAQ (reference sequence). Losses at the gene ends were 7 bases for V and 0 bases for J; bases not matched to a gene: 10. The CDR3 loop is CASNSRPSGPNTGELFF. The CDR3 DNA sequence: TGTGCCAGCAATAGTCGGCCTAGCGGGCCGAACACCGGGGAGCTGTTTTTT. Combining the CDR3 with reference TRBV7-9 and TRBJ2-2 gives the whole variable domain DTGVSQNPRHKITKRGQNVTFRCDPISEHNRLYWYRQTLGQGPEFLTYFQNEAQLEKSRLLSDRFSAERPKGSFSTLEIQRTEQGDSAMYLCASNSRPSGPNTGELFFGEGSRLTVL.